This is a list of T cell receptor beta chains from one sample in a study of naive and memory T cell subsets. TCRdb redid the calling of the UMI-ligation and nested PCR reads with MiXCR, one entry per CDR3 protein. In the table there are approximately 640 distinct CDR3 sequences, nearly 5.5% of which are singletons. Specimen: skin, collected from a tuberculin skin test site or a saline-injected site (not recorded which). The receptors were gathered from an adult in good health. The CDR3 runs from the conserved cysteine through the conserved F or W. D genes are given only for firm matches. Clone sizes are shown as how often the clone was seen (once, few, many) or a class if it is expanded.

>TRBD2|TRBV20-1|large|TRBJ2-3
TGCAGTGCTAGTTGGACTAGCGGTGTCGCGCAGTATTTT
CSASWTSGVAQYF
>NA|TRBV7-2|large|TRBJ2-5
TGTGCCAGCAGCTTGGAGACCCAGTACTTC
CASSLETQYF
>NA|TRBV5-5|medium-sized|TRBJ2-7
TGTGCCAGCAGCTTGGCCGATGGGGCCAACTACGAGCAGTACTTC
CASSLADGANYEQYF
>NA|TRBV27|large|TRBJ1-4
TGTGCCAGCACCCCTGATGAAAAACTGTTTTTT
CASTPDEKLFF
>TRBD2|TRBV20-1|large|TRBJ2-7
TGCAGTGCCAACCCTAGCGGGGCGACCTACGAGCAGTACTTC
CSANPSGATYEQYF
>NA|TRBV28|medium-sized|TRBJ1-3
TGTGCCAGCAGTTTTATAAGACTACTCTCTGGAAACACCATATATTTT
CASSFIRLLSGNTIYF
>NA|TRBV28|medium-sized|TRBJ1-2
TGTGCCAGCAGATTTAACTATGGCTACACCTTC
CASRFNYGYTF
>NA|TRBV24-1|large|TRBJ1-1
TGTGCCACCCCCGGCGGCTTCGGAACTGAAGCTTTCTTT
CATPGGFGTEAFF
>TRBD2|TRBV5-1|large|TRBJ2-1
TGCGCCAGCAGCCCTACCGGGACTAGGGGGGATGAGCAGTTCTTC
CASSPTGTRGDEQFF
>TRBD1|TRBV20-1|medium-sized|TRBJ2-7
TGCAGTGCGGAAGGACAGGGCAATGACTACGAGCAGTACTTC
CSAEGQGNDYEQYF
>TRBD1|TRBV28|large|TRBJ2-1
TGTGCCAGCAGTTTGCCCTACCAGGGGGAGTACAATGAGCAGTTCTTC
CASSLPYQGEYNEQFF
>NA|TRBV12-3/TRBV12-4|medium-sized|TRBJ2-3
TGTGCCAGCAGTTTACGGAACCTGACTGCAAACTTCCTAACTAGCACAGATACGCAGTATTTT
CASSLRNLTANFLTSTDTQYF
>TRBD1|TRBV16|medium-sized|TRBJ2-2
TGTGCCAGCAGCCTGGACAGGCGGGAGCTGTTTTTT
CASSLDRRELFF
>TRBD2|TRBV11-1|medium-sized|TRBJ2-1
TGTGCCAGCAGCTTACACCGACTAGCGGTCTACAATGAGCAGTTCTTC
CASSLHRLAVYNEQFF
>NA|TRBV5-1|large|TRBJ2-1
TGCGCCAGCGGTCCCATTACCGGGGGACGCACCTACAATGAGCAGTTCTTC
CASGPITGGRTYNEQFF
>TRBD2|TRBV10-2|medium-sized|TRBJ2-5
TGCGCCAGCAGTGAGTGGACTAGCGGGTCTCAAGAGACCCAGTACTTC
CASSEWTSGSQETQYF
>TRBD1|TRBV6-5|large|TRBJ1-3
TGTGCCAGCAGGGGGACAGGGGGCTCTGGAAACACCATATATTTT
CASRGTGGSGNTIYF
>NA|TRBV20-1|large|TRBJ2-1
TGCAGTGCGGGTAGCGGTCGAACCCAGGATACGTGGCAGTTCTTC
CSAGSGRTQDTWQFF
>NA|TRBV27|large|TRBJ1-4
TGTGCCAGCAGTTTAAGGGGGAGTGAAAAACTGTTTTTT
CASSLRGSEKLFF
>NA|TRBV12-3/TRBV12-4|medium-sized|TRBJ2-1
TGTGCCAGCAGGGCTAGGGGACTCCTCAATGAGCAGTTCTTC
CASRARGLLNEQFF